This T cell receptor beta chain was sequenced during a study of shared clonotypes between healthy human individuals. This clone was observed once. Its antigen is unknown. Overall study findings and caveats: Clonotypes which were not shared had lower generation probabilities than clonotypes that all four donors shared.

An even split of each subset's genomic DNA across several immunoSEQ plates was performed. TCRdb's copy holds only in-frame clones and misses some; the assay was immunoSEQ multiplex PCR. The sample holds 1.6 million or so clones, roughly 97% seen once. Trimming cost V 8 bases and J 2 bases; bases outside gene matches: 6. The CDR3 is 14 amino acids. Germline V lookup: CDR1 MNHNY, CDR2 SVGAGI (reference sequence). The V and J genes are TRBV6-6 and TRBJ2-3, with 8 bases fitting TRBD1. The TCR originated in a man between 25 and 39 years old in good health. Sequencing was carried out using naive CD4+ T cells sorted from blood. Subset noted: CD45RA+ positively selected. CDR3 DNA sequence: TGTGCCAGCGGAAAACAGGGGGACACAGATACGCAGTATTTT. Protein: CASGKQGDTDTQYF.